These 14 T cell receptor beta chains came from one sample sequenced in a study of control samples from healthy donors and cancer patients. Some clones are missing from TCRdb's copy, which holds only in-frame ones; the method was immunoSEQ multiplex PCR. There are 54,000 or so clones in the sample; 90% to 95% occur only once, and approximately 2.3% lies in the top ten. The sequencing sample was made of blood. The receptor set was obtained from a man aged 25 to 40 in good health.

The genes are TRBV11-3 and TRBJ2-1; TRBD2 aligns across 8 bases. This CDR3 comprises 14 residues. The V gene end was trimmed by 3 bases and the J gene end by 3 bases; junction bases not matched to a gene: 1. The germline gives CDR1 SGHNT, CDR2 YENEEA. The CDR3 coding sequence is TGTGCCAGCAGCTTGGGACTAGACTACAATGAGCAGTTCTTC. This translates into CASSLGLDYNEQFF.

V gene TRBV30 combines with J gene TRBJ1-4, with unresolved D. From germline, CDR1 is GTSNPN and CDR2 SVGIG (reference sequence). There are 14 residues in the CDR3. The ends were cut back, 1 base at V and 5 bases at J, with 11 bases in the middle. The CDR3 DNA sequence: TGTGCCTGGAGTGACCAGGAATGGAATGAAAAACTGTTTTTT. This translates into CAWSDQEWNEKLFF.

On this clone: A junction boundary mismatches the germline segment, possibly from a read error. The CDR3 sequence is CASSLGPYTEAFF. As DNA, the CDR3 is TGTGCTAGCAGCCTCGGACCGTACACTGAAGCTTTCTTT. The V call is TRBV7-7, the J call TRBJ1-1, with D unclear. Germline CDR1 is SSHAT and CDR2 is FNYEAQ (reference sequence). This CDR3 region has 13 residues. Looking up the rest from reference TRBV7-7 and TRBJ1-1 gives the full variable domain: GAGVSQSPRYKVTKRGQDVTLRCDPISSHATLYWYQQALGQGPEFLTYFNYEAQPDKSGLPSDRFSAERPEGSISTLTIQRTEQRDSAMYRCASSLGPYTEAFFGQGTRLTVV.

This chain uses TRBV6-2 or TRBV6-3 with TRBJ1-2; no clear D gene. The germline V gene has CDR1 MNHEY and CDR2 SVGEGT. Trimming removed 2 bases from V and 2 bases from J, with 3 bases in between. This CDR3 region has 12 residues. CDR3 DNA: TGTGCCAGCAGTTACGGCAACTATGGCTACACCTTC. Protein product: CASSYGNYGYTF.

The chain is built from TRBV2 and TRBJ1-2, with D possibly TRBD1 on 5 matching bases. CDR1 and CDR2 from the germline V gene are SNHLY and FYNNEI. V was cut by 6 bases and J by 2 bases, with 13 bases left in between. This CDR3 comprises 14 residues. The CDR3 region has the DNA TGTGCCAGCAGAACTAGGACAAGAAACTATGGCTACACCTTC. This gives the protein CASRTRTRNYGYTF.

This chain connects TRBV30 to TRBJ1-4, with D possibly TRBD1 on 5 matching bases. V lost 5 bases to trimming and J lost 5 bases, with 12 bases between them. This CDR3 has 13 residues. The germline gives CDR1 GTSNPN, CDR2 SVGIG (reference sequence). The CDR3 spells CAWASKGNEKLFF. The CDR3 nucleotides are TGTGCCTGGGCCTCAAAGGGGAATGAAAAACTGTTTTTT.

The chain joins TRBV19 to TRBJ2-1; D could derive from TRBD1 or TRBD2 (5 bases each). From germline, CDR1 is LNHDA and CDR2 SQIVND (reference sequence). V lost 7 bases and J lost 8, with 15 bases in between. The CDR3 consists of 13 residues. CDR3 loop: CASTGPRGHEQFF. In DNA, the CDR3 is TGTGCCAGTACCGGGCCGAGGGGCCATGAGCAGTTCTTC.

The chain combines TRBV27 with TRBJ1-4, with D perhaps TRBD1 (6 bases). Trimming left V 4 bases short and J 3 bases short, with 12 bases between. Per germline, CDR1 MNHEY and CDR2 SMNVEV (reference sequence). This CDR3 comprises 15 residues. The CDR3 bases are TGTGCCAGCAGTTCGCCGGACAGTCCTAATGAAAAACTGTTTTTT. Translating it yields CASSSPDSPNEKLFF.

The genes are TRBV28 and TRBJ2-7; maybe TRBD2 (6 bases). CDR3 size: 16 residues. The germline V gene encodes CDR1 MDHEN and CDR2 SYDVKM. V was shortened by 0 bases and J by 3 bases, with 15 bases between the two germline ends. The CDR3 DNA is TGTGCCAGCAGTTTATGGCAGGACTATAGTATCTACGAGCAGTACTTC. This gives the protein CASSLWQDYSIYEQYF. Full variable domain (missing parts from reference TRBV28 and TRBJ2-7): DVKVTQSSRYLVKRTGEKVFLECVQDMDHENMFWYRQDPGLGLRLIYFSYDVKMKEKGDIPEGYSVSREKKERFSLILESASTNQTSMYLCASSLWQDYSIYEQYFGPGTRLTVT.

In its sample, this clone was seen once. This chain uses TRBV6-2 or TRBV6-3 with TRBJ2-2, with unresolved D. This CDR3 is built from 17 residues. The germline V and J ends were trimmed by 0 bases and 2 bases, with 13 bases remaining between them. Looked up from germline, CDR1 is MNHEY and CDR2 is SVGEGT. The DNA for the CDR3 is TGTGCCAGCAGTTACTCGTATCAAAACAGAAACACCGGGGAGCTGTTTTTT. It codes for CASSYSYQNRNTGELFF.

J is TRBJ2-1 and V is TRBV20-1; the D is unclear. This CDR3 has 16 residues. Between the trimmed V and J ends, which lost 3 bases and 4 bases, there was a span of 19 bases. Germline-derived CDR1 and CDR2 are DFQATT and SNEGSKA (reference sequence). The CDR3 reads CSASLATKGMYNEQFF. DNA for the CDR3: TGCAGTGCTAGTTTGGCCACAAAAGGGATGTACAATGAGCAGTTCTTC.

The rearrangement links TRBV12-3 or TRBV12-4 to TRBJ1-2; D call uncertain. This CDR3 region has 11 residues. The V and J ends lost 6 bases and 7 bases respectively, with 9 bases between them. CDR3 amino acids: CASSRTSGYTF. CDR3 DNA sequence: TGTGCCAGCAGCCGGACCTCTGGCTACACCTTC.

The table lists this clone with a count of one. This rearrangement joins TRBV19 to TRBJ1-1; 7 bases are shared with TRBD1. Per germline, CDR1 LNHDA and CDR2 SQIVND (reference sequence). The CDR3 extends over 14 amino acids. Trimming removed 6 bases from V and 8 bases from J; junction bases left unmatched: 12. In DNA form, the CDR3 reads TGTGCCAGTAGGCGACAGGGTTGGGATCCCGAAGCTTTCTTT. This gives the protein CASRRQGWDPEAFF.

The gene calls are TRBV15 and TRBJ2-3, with 8 bases aligning to TRBD1. This CDR3 spans 16 amino acids. CDR1 is LNHNV and CDR2 is YYDKDF in the germline V gene (reference sequence). Losses at the gene ends were 4 bases for V and 2 bases for J; bases not matched to a gene: 8. Here the CDR3 DNA reads TGTGCCACCAGCACCCAAGACAGGGGTCACACAGATACGCAGTATTTT. As protein: CATSTQDRGHTDTQYF.